This T cell receptor beta chain comes out of a study of molecular identifiers for immune sequencing clone quantification (dated by TCRdb to the late 2010s). The study in broad terms: In a replicate experiment, RNA from around 20,000 or 100,000 naive CD8 T cells was split into five aliquots, four of which were sequenced. This methods study benchmarked molecular-identifier clustering-based TCR repertoire sequencing (MIDCIRS) and TCR RNA copy counting, using CD8 T cells to do so. Paper-wide results and their limitations: The naive libraries included spiked-in Jurkat TCR RNA (roughly ten copies' worth), and this Jurkat TCR RNA is not part of the donor repertoire. About 2.9 recovered TCR RNA copies per cell were obtained by modeling, versus about 10 by digital PCR, implying a capture efficiency of about 30%. When barcode sub-clustering was not used, chimeric consensus sequences inflated TCR diversity, with chimeras reaching as high as 47%. Spiked-in Jurkat TCR RNA equivalent to a single cell was reported to be detectable even among over 800,000 naive CD8 T cells. The sizes of highly expanded clones could end up underestimated when identical TCR molecules share a barcode. In CMV-specific effector cells, clones with more than 20 RNA copies accounted for over 99% of molecules, whereas in naive cells such clones accounted for under 1%.

Libraries of naive CD8 T cells were generated from roughly 21,000 to 960,000 sorted cells, with 10%, 30% or 50% of the purified RNA used. On a BD FACSAria II, naive CD8 T cells were FACS-sorted as CD8+CD4-CCR7+CD45RA+ and collected into RLT Plus buffer. To test detection sensitivity, Jurkat RNA equivalent to about eleven TCR copies was spiked into samples of roughly 19,000-1,000,000 naive CD8 T cells. CD8 T cells were enriched using RosetteSep CD8+ T Cell Enrichment Cocktail and Ficoll-Paque, and the enriched cells then underwent ACK red cell lysis. This clonotype was picked up a small number of times. This receptor's antigen is unknown. Base qualities are missing; no much larger clone stands one base away. Libraries were prepared through PCR. Sequenced using a NextSeq 500. Bulk TCR libraries were generated as previously described, with the TCR primers listed in Table S5 used. Total RNA was purified with the Qiagen AllPrep DNA/RNA kit. Reads from multiple sequencing runs of the same library were pooled before analysis. As for the original processing: Reads were retained only if an exact TCR constant sequence was present, and the retained reads were trimmed to 150 nt and grouped according to their 12-nt molecular barcodes. Reads within each barcode group were sub-clustered using a 15% Levenshtein threshold, and quality-weighted consensus sequences were constructed for each RNA molecule. Non-functional sequences were filtered out, along with any lower-count sequence sitting one edit away from another sequence. Based on a fit of two negative binomial distributions, barcode sub-clusters having less than 20% of the maximum read count were discarded. TCRdb cleaned the public reads at Q25 with fastp, built clones with MiXCR and kept in-frame beta chains. Rows are unified per CDR3 protein, each entry keeping the most common DNA and genes. TCRdb, not the original authors, processed these V and J calls. The sample table records about 630,000 distinct CDR3 sequences; approximately 24% of these occur just once. The ten largest clones add up to about 0.81% of the sample.

The source is a human donor in good health. Some libraries in this study had Jurkat cell RNA spiked in. The source material was naive CD8+ T cells from blood, with Jurkat cell RNA spiked in. The cell subset or site label, read with the paper, signifies: FACS-sorted CD8+CD4-CCR7+CD45RA+ naive T cells.

The CDR3 here reads CSAQLAGTYNEQFF. DNA sequence: TGCAGTGCTCAACTAGCGGGTACCTACAATGAGCAGTTCTTC. This chain joins TRBV20-1 to TRBJ2-1, with 9 middle bases fitting TRBD2. From cysteine to phenylalanine, the CDR3 is 14 amino acids long. Only the CDR3 DNA stays, 42 bases, in frame from base 1. V is pruned by 5 bases and J by 2 bases, leaving 4 bases of the junction without a gene match. CDR1 and CDR2 (DFQATT, SNEGSKA) derive from the germline V gene (reference sequence).